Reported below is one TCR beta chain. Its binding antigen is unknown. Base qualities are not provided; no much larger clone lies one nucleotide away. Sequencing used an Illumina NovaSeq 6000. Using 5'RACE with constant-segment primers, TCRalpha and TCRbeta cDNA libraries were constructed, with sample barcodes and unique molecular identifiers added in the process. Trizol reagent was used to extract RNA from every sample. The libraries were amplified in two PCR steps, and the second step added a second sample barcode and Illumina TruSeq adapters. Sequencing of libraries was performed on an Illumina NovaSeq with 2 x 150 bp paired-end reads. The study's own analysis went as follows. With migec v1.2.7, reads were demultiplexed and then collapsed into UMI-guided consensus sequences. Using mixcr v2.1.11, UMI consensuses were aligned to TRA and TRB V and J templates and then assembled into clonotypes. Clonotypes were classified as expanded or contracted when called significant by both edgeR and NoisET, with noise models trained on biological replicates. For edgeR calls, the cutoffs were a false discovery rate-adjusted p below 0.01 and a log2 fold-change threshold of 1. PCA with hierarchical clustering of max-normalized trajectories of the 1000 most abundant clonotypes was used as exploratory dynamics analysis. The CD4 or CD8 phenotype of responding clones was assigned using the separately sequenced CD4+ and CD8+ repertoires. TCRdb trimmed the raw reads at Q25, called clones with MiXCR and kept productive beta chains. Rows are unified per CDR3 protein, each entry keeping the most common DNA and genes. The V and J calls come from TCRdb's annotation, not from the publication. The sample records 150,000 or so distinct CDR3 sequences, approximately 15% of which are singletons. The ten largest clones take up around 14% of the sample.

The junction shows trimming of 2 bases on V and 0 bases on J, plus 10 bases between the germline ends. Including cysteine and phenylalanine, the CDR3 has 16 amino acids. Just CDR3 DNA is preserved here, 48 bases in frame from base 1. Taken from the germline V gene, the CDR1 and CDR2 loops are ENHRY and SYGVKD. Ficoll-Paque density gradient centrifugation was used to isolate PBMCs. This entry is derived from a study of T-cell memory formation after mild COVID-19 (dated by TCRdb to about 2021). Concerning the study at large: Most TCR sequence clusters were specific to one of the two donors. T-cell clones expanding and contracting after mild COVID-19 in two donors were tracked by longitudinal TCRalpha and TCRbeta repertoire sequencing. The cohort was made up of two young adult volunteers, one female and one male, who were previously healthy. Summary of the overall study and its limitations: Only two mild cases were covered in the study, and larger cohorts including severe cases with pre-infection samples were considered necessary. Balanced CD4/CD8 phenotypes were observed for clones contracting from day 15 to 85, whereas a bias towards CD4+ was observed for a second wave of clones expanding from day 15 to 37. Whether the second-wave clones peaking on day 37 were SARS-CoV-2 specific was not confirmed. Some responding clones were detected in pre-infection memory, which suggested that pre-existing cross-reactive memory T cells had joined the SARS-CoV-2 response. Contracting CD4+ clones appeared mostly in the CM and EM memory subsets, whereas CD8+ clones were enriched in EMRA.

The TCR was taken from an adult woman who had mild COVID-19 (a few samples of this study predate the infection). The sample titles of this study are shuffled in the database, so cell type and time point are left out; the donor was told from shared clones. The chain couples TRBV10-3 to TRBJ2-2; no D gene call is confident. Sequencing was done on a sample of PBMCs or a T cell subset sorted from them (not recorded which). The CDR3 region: CAISESWTSNTGELFF. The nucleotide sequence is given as TGTGCCATCAGTGAGAGTTGGACCTCGAACACCGGGGAGCTGTTTTTT.